This TCR beta chain was found in a study of response to subunit inactivated influenza vaccine. This CDR3 contains 13 residues. CDR1 and CDR2 (germline): MDHEN, SYDVKM. V gave up 2 bases and J gave up 8 bases, with 12 bases separating them. This clonotype was detected a few times. Its antigen is unidentified. Study-wide results and caveats: It was suggested by the authors that few new T cells are recruited by each seasonal influenza vaccination.

TCRdb reanalysed the RT-PCR reads using MiXCR and keeps one entry per CDR3 protein. This sample has about 300,000 distinct CDR3 sequences, with roughly 22% found just once. This receptor was obtained from a man aged 50 to 75 who received an inactivated influenza vaccine. The chain uses TRBV28 and TRBJ1-2; no firm D call. Sequencing used PBMCs from blood, obtained approximately 22 months after vaccination. CDR3 in DNA: TGTGCCAGCAGTTTAGTTAGGGAAGAAGGCTACACCTTC. Its translation: CASSLVREEGYTF.